The 17 T cell receptor beta chains below all came from one sample that was sequenced in a study of blood T cell repertoires in COVID-19. The assay was immunoSEQ multiplex PCR, and TCRdb's table has in-frame clones only and misses some. Among more than 100,000 clones listed, approximately 81% were seen once. Sequenced input: peripheral blood. The receptors were sampled from a woman aged 25 to 39 who had recovered from COVID-19.

This clone appeared a few times. This chain links TRBV4-2 with TRBJ1-5; D not certain. The CDR3 totals 13 residues. In germline, CDR1 is LGHNA, CDR2 YNFKEQ. V lost 0 bases, J lost 5 bases, and 5 bases lay in between. The CDR3 loop is CASSQELHQPQHF. The CDR3 DNA reads as TGTGCCAGCAGCCAAGAACTCCATCAGCCCCAGCATTTT.

This chain uses TRBV15 with TRBJ2-1; TRBD2 aligns across 10 bases. This CDR3 has 17 residues. The germline V gene has CDR1 LNHNV and CDR2 YYDKDF (reference sequence). The J segment lost 5 bases and the V segment lost 1 base, leaving 8 bases of the junction unmatched. Here the CDR3 reads CATSRGGTSETDNEQFF. Here the CDR3 DNA reads TGTGCCACCAGCAGAGGGGGGACTAGCGAAACCGACAATGAGCAGTTCTTC.

This chain uses TRBV30 with TRBJ1-6; possibly TRBD1 for D (5 bases). The germline V and J ends were trimmed by 5 bases and 7 bases, with 12 bases remaining between them. Germline values: CDR1 GTSNPN, CDR2 SVGIG (reference sequence). CDR3 length: 13 amino acids. The CDR3 nucleotides read TGTGCCTGGGGGGGTCAGGCCAATTCACCCCTCCACTTT. It specifies CAWGGQANSPLHF.

The rearrangement links TRBV20-1 to TRBJ1-3; no firm D call. Between the trimmed V and J ends, which lost 3 bases and 2 bases, there was a span of 8 bases. CDR1 and CDR2 (germline): DFQATT, SNEGSKA (reference sequence). There are 13 residues in the CDR3. The CDR3 DNA reads TGCAGTGCTAGTACGGGGACTGGAAACACCATATATTTT. This gives the protein CSASTGTGNTIYF.

This clone occurred a few times. The chain uses TRBV3-1 (or the pseudogene TRBV3-2) and TRBJ1-1; unclear D gene. CDR1 is LGHDT, CDR2 YNNKEL, per germline (reference sequence). V dropped 1 base and J dropped 7 bases, with 4 bases sitting between them. CDR3 length: 11 amino acids. CDR3 in amino acids: CASSQAGEAFF. The DNA of the CDR3 is TGTGCCAGCAGCCAAGCCGGTGAAGCTTTCTTT.

CDR3 in DNA: TGTGCCAGCTCACCATCTACTAGCGGGAACACCGGGGAGCTGTTTTTT. Translated, it gives CASSPSTSGNTGELFF. The J gene is TRBJ2-2, the V gene TRBV18; 8 positions agree with TRBD2. Germline trimming cut 2 bases from V and 1 base from J; bases unmatched to any gene: 3. Germline V gene data show CDR1 as KGHSH and CDR2 as LQKENI. This CDR3 has 16 amino acids.

The J gene is TRBJ1-5, the V gene TRBV5-6; weak D call: TRBD1 (5 bases). V dropped 4 bases and J dropped 0 bases, with 17 bases sitting between them. Germline V gene lookup returns CDR1 SGHDT and CDR2 YYEEEE. The CDR3 totals 17 residues. This chain's CDR3 is CASSGGPGRYSNQPQHF. The CDR3 nucleotides read TGTGCCAGCAGCGGGGGACCAGGGAGGTATAGCAATCAGCCCCAGCATTTT.

The rearrangement uses TRBV19 and TRBJ1-5, with D possibly being TRBD1 (5 bases). The V end was cut by 6 bases, the J end by 6 bases, with 15 bases between. CDR3 length equals 14 residues. Germline CDR1 LNHDA, CDR2 SQIVND (reference sequence). The CDR3 nucleotides read TGTGCCAGTAGGAAGACGGGGGGAGCTCAGCCCCAGCATTTT. Protein sequence: CASRKTGGAQPQHF.

The V gene is TRBV20-1, the J gene TRBJ2-3, with D perhaps TRBD2 (5 bases). The germline V gene encodes CDR1 DFQATT and CDR2 SNEGSKA (reference sequence). CDR3 length: 14 amino acids. V shed 3 bases and J shed 5 bases, with 15 bases lying between them. The CDR3 DNA is TGCAGTGCTAGTGGTCCCGGGGTAGGAGATACGCAGTATTTT. This encodes CSASGPGVGDTQYF.

The chain has TRBV24-1 and TRBJ1-5, with D tentatively TRBD1 (5 bases). Trimming pared 12 bases from V and 1 base from J, leaving 33 bases between. Germline lookup yields CDR1 KGHDR and CDR2 SFDVKD. The CDR3 totals 20 residues. CDR3 in DNA: TGTGCCCCCTGTCAGCCCCCAAGGTCGCCCTGGGGCCTGAGCAATCAGCCCCAGCATTTT. Translating gives CAPCQPPRSPWGLSNQPQHF.

The chain is built from TRBV20-1 and TRBJ1-2; D not certain. Trimming pared 3 bases from V and 2 bases from J, leaving 16 bases between. The germline V gene encodes CDR1 DFQATT and CDR2 SNEGSKA (reference sequence). CDR3 length equals 15 residues. The chain's CDR3 is CSASLAADINYGYTF. CDR3 sequence (DNA): TGCAGTGCTAGTTTGGCAGCGGATATCAACTATGGCTACACCTTC.

The chain carries TRBV6-5 and TRBJ2-1; 10 bases match TRBD2. CDR3 length equals 14 residues. Looked up from germline, CDR1 is MNHEY and CDR2 is SVGAGI. Trimming removed 7 bases from V and 4 bases from J; junction bases left unmatched: 4. CDR3 loop: CASTLAGGYNEQFF. The CDR3 bases are TGTGCCAGCACCTTAGCGGGGGGATACAATGAGCAGTTCTTC.

The V and J genes are TRBV11-2 and TRBJ2-2; 8 bases are a match to TRBD1. The CDR3 is made up of 16 amino acids. Trimming removed 5 bases from V and 0 bases from J; junction bases left unmatched: 5. Looked up from germline, CDR1 is SGHAT and CDR2 is FQNNGV. For the CDR3, the DNA is TGTGCCAGCAGCCAAGGACAGGGACCGAACACCGGGGAGCTGTTTTTT. It yields the protein CASSQGQGPNTGELFF.

V is TRBV25-1 and J is TRBJ1-2; D gene unclear. The CDR3 runs to 16 residues. The germline V and J ends were trimmed by 4 bases and 5 bases, with 20 bases remaining between them. Looked up from germline, CDR1 is MGHDK and CDR2 is SYGVNS. CDR3 sequence (DNA): TGTGCCAGCAGTGTGAGGTCAGGCGGCGGGAGGTATGGCTACACCTTC. This translates into CASSVRSGGGRYGYTF.

V and J are TRBV9 and TRBJ1-1; a possible D gene is TRBD1 (6 bases). V was clipped by 6 bases and J by 1 base, with 13 bases between them. This CDR3 contains 14 residues. The germline V gene encodes CDR1 SGDLS and CDR2 YYNGEE. CDR3 sequence (DNA): TGTGCCAGCACCCAGGGAGGGGGGAACACTGAAGCTTTCTTT. This encodes CASTQGGGNTEAFF.

The chain has TRBV5-1 and TRBJ1-2, with TRBD1 identical over 10 bases. J lost 4 bases, V lost 3 bases, and 6 bases had no gene match. The CDR3 is 15 residues long. The germline CDR1 and CDR2 sequences are SGHRS and YFSETQ. The CDR3 loop reads CASSSTGDRGYGYTF. CDR3 DNA: TGCGCCAGCAGCTCGACAGGGGACAGGGGCTATGGCTACACCTTC.

This chain uses TRBV25-1 with TRBJ1-1; 8 bases match TRBD1. The CDR3 length is 13 residues. From germline, CDR1 is MGHDK and CDR2 SYGVNS. Trimming removed 8 bases from V and 3 bases from J; junction bases left unmatched: 5. The CDR3 DNA reads TGTGCCAGCGGGACAGGAACGGACACTGAAGCTTTCTTT. Amino acid sequence: CASGTGTDTEAFF.